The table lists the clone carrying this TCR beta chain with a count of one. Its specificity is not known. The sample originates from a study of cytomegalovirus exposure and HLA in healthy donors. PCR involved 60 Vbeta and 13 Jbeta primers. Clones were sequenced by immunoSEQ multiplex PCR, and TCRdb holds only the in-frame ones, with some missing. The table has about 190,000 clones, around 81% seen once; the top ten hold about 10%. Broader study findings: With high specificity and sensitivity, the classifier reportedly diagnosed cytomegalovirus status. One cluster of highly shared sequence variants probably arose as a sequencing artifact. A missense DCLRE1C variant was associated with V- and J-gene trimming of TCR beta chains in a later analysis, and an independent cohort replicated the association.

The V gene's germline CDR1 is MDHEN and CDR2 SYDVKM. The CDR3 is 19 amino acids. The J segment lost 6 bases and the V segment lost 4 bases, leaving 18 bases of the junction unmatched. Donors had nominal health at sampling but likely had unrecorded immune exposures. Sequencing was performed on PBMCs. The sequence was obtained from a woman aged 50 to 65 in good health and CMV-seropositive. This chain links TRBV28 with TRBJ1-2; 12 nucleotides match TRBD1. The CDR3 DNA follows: TGTGCCAGCAGTTCCCTACGGGGACAGGGGGCGGGAGAAGATGATGGCTACACCTTC. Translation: CASSSLRGQGAGEDDGYTF.